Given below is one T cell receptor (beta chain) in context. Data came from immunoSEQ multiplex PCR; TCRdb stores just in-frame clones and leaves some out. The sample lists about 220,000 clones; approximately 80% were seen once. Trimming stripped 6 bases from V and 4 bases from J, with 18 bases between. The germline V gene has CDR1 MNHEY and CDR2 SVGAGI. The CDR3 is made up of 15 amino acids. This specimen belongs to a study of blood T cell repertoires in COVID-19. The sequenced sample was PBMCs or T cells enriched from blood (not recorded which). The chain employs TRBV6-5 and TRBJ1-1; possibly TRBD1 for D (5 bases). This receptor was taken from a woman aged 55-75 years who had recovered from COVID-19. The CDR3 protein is CASSRQGGPITEAFF. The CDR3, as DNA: TGTGCCAGCAGCCGCCAGGGTGGGCCGATCACTGAAGCTTTCTTT.